The 15 T cell receptor beta chains below were found in one sample sequenced in a study of blood T cell repertoires in COVID-19. The method was immunoSEQ multiplex PCR; TCRdb's version includes in-frame clones alone and lacks a portion of them. The profile shows about 110,000 clones, approximately 85% of them singletons. Sequencing was carried out using peripheral blood. These receptors were taken from a woman aged 55-75 years with COVID-19, enrolled during active disease.

The chain combines TRBV5-1 with TRBJ1-2; 8 bases match TRBD1. V gave up 3 bases and J gave up 3 bases; unmatched junction bases: 13. CDR1 is SGHRS, CDR2 YFSETQ, per germline. CDR3 length equals 17 residues. CDR3 loop: CASSSGQAGAPHYGYTF. The CDR3 nucleotides are TGCGCCAGCAGCTCGGGACAGGCGGGGGCCCCCCACTATGGCTACACCTTC.

The J gene is TRBJ2-5, the V gene TRBV18; D may be TRBD1 (6 bases). V dropped 3 bases and J dropped 3 bases, with 11 bases sitting between them. The CDR3 consists of 14 residues. Germline V gives CDR1 KGHSH, CDR2 LQKENI. The CDR3 loop reads CASSPTRTEETQYF. The DNA of the CDR3 is TGTGCCAGCTCACCCACCCGGACAGAAGAGACCCAGTACTTC.

The chain recombines TRBV12-3 or TRBV12-4 with TRBJ1-2; no clear D gene. V lost 6 bases to trimming and J lost 7 bases, with 12 bases between them. There are 12 residues in the CDR3. In nucleotides, the CDR3 is TGTGCCAGCAGCGCGACTTCTTTTGGCTACACCTTC. Encoded protein: CASSATSFGYTF.

The CDR3 region is CASSLTVGQPQHF. The CDR3 coding sequence is TGTGCCAGCAGTTTGACAGTTGGCCAGCCCCAGCATTTT. V is TRBV28 and J is TRBJ1-5; tentative D call: TRBD1 (5 bases). Germline CDR1 reads MDHEN; CDR2 reads SYDVKM. V dropped 3 bases and J dropped 7 bases, with 10 bases sitting between them. This CDR3 is built from 13 residues.

The chain has TRBV18 and TRBJ1-2; 10 bases line up with TRBD1. The CDR3 totals 17 residues. V was pared by 3 bases and J by 6 bases, with 13 bases of the junction left unmatched. Germline CDR1 reads KGHSH; CDR2 reads LQKENI. DNA of the CDR3: TGTGCCAGCTCACCGCTGGCCGGGACAGGGGCTACGGATGGCTACACCTTC. Its protein is CASSPLAGTGATDGYTF.

J is TRBJ2-1 and V is TRBV24-1, with TRBD2 identical over 7 bases. The germline V gene has CDR1 KGHDR and CDR2 SFDVKD. The CDR3 is made up of 14 amino acids. V was pared by 8 bases and J by 6 bases, with 9 bases of the junction left unmatched. The DNA of the CDR3 is TGTGCCACCAAGAGTAGCGGGTTAGGCAATGAGCAGTTCTTC. This gives the protein CATKSSGLGNEQFF.

This clone was counted a single time. The chain joins TRBV5-1 to TRBJ2-2; no firm D call. Germline loops: CDR1 SGHRS, CDR2 YFSETQ. Deletions cut 0 bases from V and 1 base from J, with 7 bases between. The CDR3 extends over 15 amino acids. Here the CDR3 DNA reads TGCGCCAGCAGCTTGGGCCAGGTGAACACCGGGGAGCTGTTTTTT. Translated: CASSLGQVNTGELFF.

This clone appeared once. This sequence joins TRBV27 and TRBJ1-5; the match to TRBD1 covers 8 bases. This CDR3 has 18 amino acids. Germline lookup yields CDR1 MNHEY and CDR2 SMNVEV (reference sequence). Losses at the gene ends were 4 bases for V and 5 bases for J; bases not matched to a gene: 16. CDR3 amino acids: CASSSHPGRDRGDQPQHF. The CDR3 DNA reads as TGTGCCAGCAGTTCCCACCCCGGACGCGACAGGGGAGATCAGCCCCAGCATTTT.

The chain employs TRBV27 and TRBJ1-2, with 10 bases identical to TRBD1. The germline V gene encodes CDR1 MNHEY and CDR2 SMNVEV (reference sequence). CDR3 length equals 13 residues. V was clipped by 3 bases and J by 6 bases; unmatched bases: 1. The CDR3 reads CASSFDRGHGYTF. CDR3 coding DNA: TGTGCCAGCAGTTTTGACAGGGGGCATGGCTACACCTTC.

The rearrangement links TRBV19 to TRBJ1-5; TRBD1 might be the D (6 bases). The V gene lost 5 bases and the J gene lost 3 bases, with 14 bases spanning the gap. Germline assignment: CDR1 LNHDA and CDR2 SQIVND (reference sequence). The CDR3 runs to 15 residues. The CDR3 DNA is TGTGCCAGTAGTTCTTACCGGGACAACAATCAGCCCCAGCATTTT. Encoded protein: CASSSYRDNNQPQHF.

The chain links TRBV12-3 or TRBV12-4 to TRBJ1-1, with D tentatively TRBD1 (5 bases). V was clipped by 1 base and J by 8 bases, with 11 bases between them. The CDR3 is 13 amino acids. The CDR3 DNA reads TGTGCCAGCAGTTTAGTGGGGGAGGGGGAAGCTTTCTTT. Translating it yields CASSLVGEGEAFF.

This rearrangement joins TRBV6-2 or TRBV6-3 to TRBJ2-4; a weak D match, TRBD1 (5 bases). The germline V gene has CDR1 MNHEY and CDR2 SVGEGT. With 0 bases removed from V and 3 bases from J, the gap between germline ends came to 15 bases. The CDR3 spans 17 residues. The chain's CDR3 is CASSYSSQGIGKNIQYF. CDR3 sequence (DNA): TGTGCCAGCAGTTACTCGTCGCAGGGTATTGGCAAAAACATTCAGTACTTC.

This chain connects TRBV7-9 to TRBJ1-5, with 12 bases aligning to TRBD1. Germline CDR1 reads SEHNR; CDR2 reads FQNEAQ (reference sequence). The CDR3 runs 15 residues. J gave up 5 bases and V 5 bases, and 4 bases lay outside the gene matches. In nucleotides, the CDR3 is TGTGCCAGCAGCCCCGGGACAGGGGGCGATCAGCCCCAGCATTTT. Protein sequence: CASSPGTGGDQPQHF.

The V and J genes are TRBV10-3 and TRBJ1-6; D is perhaps TRBD1 (6 bases). V was shortened by 2 bases and J by 11 bases, with 13 bases between the two germline ends. The CDR3 loop spans 14 amino acids. Germline CDR1 and CDR2: ENHRY and SYGVKD. CDR3 in DNA: TGTGCCATCAGTGAGGAGGGGAGGGGGACACCCCTCCACTTT. Protein: CAISEEGRGTPLHF.

The chain uses TRBV5-4 and TRBJ1-6; 9 bases agree with TRBD1. The CDR3 is made up of 14 amino acids. With V trimmed by 4 bases and J by 7 bases, 3 bases remained unmatched. In germline, CDR1 is SGHNT, CDR2 YYREEE (reference sequence). The CDR3: CASSLDRGNSPLHF. CDR3 in DNA: TGTGCCAGCAGCCTGGACAGGGGCAATTCACCCCTCCACTTT.